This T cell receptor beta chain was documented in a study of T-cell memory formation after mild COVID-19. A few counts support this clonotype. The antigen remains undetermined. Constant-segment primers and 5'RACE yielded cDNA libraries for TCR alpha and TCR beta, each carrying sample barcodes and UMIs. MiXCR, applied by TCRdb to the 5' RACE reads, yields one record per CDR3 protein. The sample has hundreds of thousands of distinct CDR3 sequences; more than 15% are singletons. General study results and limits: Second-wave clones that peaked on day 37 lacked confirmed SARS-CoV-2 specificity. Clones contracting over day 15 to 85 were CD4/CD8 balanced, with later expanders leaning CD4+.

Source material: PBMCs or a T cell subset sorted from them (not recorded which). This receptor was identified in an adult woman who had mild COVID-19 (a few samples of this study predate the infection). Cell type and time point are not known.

CDR3 region: CASSLGDGEQPQHF. For the CDR3, the DNA is TGTGCCAGCAGTTTAGGGGACGGGGAGCAGCCCCAGCATTTT. The chain joins TRBV12-3 or TRBV12-4 to TRBJ1-5, with a possible D match to TRBD1 (5 bases). Trimming pared 1 base from V and 7 bases from J, leaving 11 bases between. This CDR3 contains 14 residues.